This T cell receptor (beta chain) was sequenced in a study of blood T cell repertoires in COVID-19. The wider study: Specimens from acute and convalescent COVID-19 originated in the United States, Italy and Spain. T cells, B-cell-depleted T cells, or PBMCs supplied cDNA or gDNA.

This CDR3 has 15 amino acids. After removal of 2 bases from V and 0 bases from J, the junction contained 4 bases not matched to a gene. Germline V CDR1 and CDR2: SGDLS, YYNGEE. Authors' analysis steps: Reference gene primers were amplified, and this amplification served to estimate nucleated cell counts. Generated by immunoSEQ multiplex PCR, the TCRdb table keeps only in-frame clones and is missing some. V and J calls and clone size are copied from that table; D and trimming were computed from the DNA. The sample shows about 110,000 clones, 80% to 85% of them seen only once. The sample consisted of peripheral blood. The receptor comes from a man between 65 and 79 years old with acute or convalescent COVID-19. The V call is TRBV9, the J call TRBJ1-1; TRBD1 matches 7 bases. CDR3: CASSVGQAVNTEAFF. CDR3 nucleotides: TGTGCCAGCAGCGTCGGACAGGCCGTGAACACTGAAGCTTTCTTT.